This section outlines one T cell receptor beta chain sequence together with its context. No antigen is known for it. TCRdb keeps only in-frame clones here, not all; method: immunoSEQ multiplex PCR. The sample has about 39,000 clones; about 81% are singletons. These data originate in a study of STAT3 mutations in large granular lymphocyte leukemia. The overall study: Immunosuppressive therapy was given to more than half of T-LGLL patients. The study's findings and limits: Variable sampling intervals and differing treatment regimens complicated linking therapy response to TCR clonal burden changes. Some patients had dominant TCR clones larger than their STAT3 mutant burden. In T-cell large granular lymphocyte leukemia, about half of patients showed multiple immunodominant subclonotypes.

The sample comprised PBMCs. This clonotype was obtained from a human donor with T large granular lymphocyte leukemia. Some clones in this sample may be carry-over from other donors' samples.

The CDR3 spells CASSQQENYGYTF. CDR3 nucleotides: TGTGCCAGCAGTCAACAGGAAAACTATGGCTACACCTTC. The chain recombines TRBV2 with TRBJ1-2; TRBD1 is a possible D gene (5 bases). The CDR3 is 13 amino acids. The V gene lost 5 bases and the J gene lost 2 bases, with 9 bases spanning the gap. Germline-derived CDR1 and CDR2 are SNHLY and FYNNEI. Variable domain in full (rest from reference TRBV2 and TRBJ1-2): EPEVTQTPSHQVTQMGQEVILRCVPISNHLYFYWYRQILGQKVEFLVSFYNNEISEKSEIFDDQFSVERPDGSNFTLKIRSTKLEDSAMYFCASSQQENYGYTFGSGTRLTVV.